The 22 T cell receptor beta chains given below trace back to one sample, sequenced in a study of shared clonotypes between healthy human individuals. This table comes from immunoSEQ multiplex PCR, and its TCRdb copy is limited to in-frame clones, with some not included. The sample contains some 2,100,000 clones, roughly 95% of which appear only once. Sequencing was done on a sample of naive CD4+ T cells sorted from blood. Subset indicated: CD45RA+ positively selected. The receptors stem from a man between 18 and 29 years old in good health.

The chain has TRBV30 and TRBJ2-3; D is possibly TRBD2 (5 bases). This CDR3 has 15 amino acids. V was cut by 3 bases and J by 0 bases, with 13 bases left in between. Germline V lookup: CDR1 GTSNPN, CDR2 SVGIG (reference sequence). CDR3 in DNA: TGTGCCTGGAGATCCGGGGTCAAGAGCACAGATACGCAGTATTTT. This gives the protein CAWRSGVKSTDTQYF.

This clone occurred once. This chain connects TRBV28 to TRBJ2-5; 13 bases fit TRBD2. With 5 bases clipped from V and 9 bases from J, the junction kept 15 bases outside the gene matches. Germline CDR1 MDHEN, CDR2 SYDVKM. The CDR3 loop spans 17 amino acids. CDR3 nucleotide sequence: TGTGCCAGCAGTCCGAGTGGACTAGCGGGGGTCCTCGGAGCCCAGTACTTC. This encodes CASSPSGLAGVLGAQYF.

The rearrangement joins TRBV28 to TRBJ1-3, with D possibly matching TRBD1 (5 bases). The V gene lost 5 bases and the J gene lost 4 bases, with 12 bases spanning the gap. In germline, CDR1 is MDHEN, CDR2 SYDVKM. The CDR3 loop spans 14 amino acids. This chain's CDR3 is CASSPDSNGNTIYF. CDR3 bases: TGTGCCAGCAGTCCAGACAGTAACGGAAACACCATATATTTT.

In its sample, this clone was seen once. This chain joins TRBV10-3 and TRBJ1-3, with D hard to call. There are 16 residues in the CDR3. Germline V gene lookup returns CDR1 ENHRY and CDR2 SYGVKD. Trimming left V 0 bases short and J 0 bases short, with 9 bases between. In nucleotides, the CDR3 is TGTGCCATCAGTGAGTCAGGAGGTGTCTCTGGAAACACCATATATTTT. This codes for CAISESGGVSGNTIYF.

CDR3: CASSIQGYEQYF. The CDR3 DNA sequence: TGTGCCAGCAGCATCCAGGGCTACGAGCAGTACTTC. V and J are TRBV21-1 and TRBJ2-7; whether TRBD1, the table's D call, matches the DNA was not checked. TRBV21-1 is a recognized pseudogene. CDR3 length: 12 residues.

J is TRBJ2-3 and V is TRBV18; D call uncertain. In germline, CDR1 is KGHSH, CDR2 LQKENI. Deletions cut 3 bases from V and 5 bases from J, with 12 bases between. The CDR3 spans 14 residues. The CDR3 protein is CASSPIPSEDTQYF. The CDR3 region has the DNA TGTGCCAGCTCACCCATTCCCAGCGAAGATACGCAGTATTTT.

This chain joins TRBV28 and TRBJ2-5; D not resolved. Trimming cost V 2 bases and J 5 bases, with 9 bases left between them. This CDR3 spans 13 amino acids. Germline V gene sequence: CDR1 MDHEN, CDR2 SYDVKM. The CDR3, as DNA: TGTGCCAGCAGTTTAGGGAAGGTGGAGACCCAGTACTTC. Protein sequence: CASSLGKVETQYF.

The chain couples TRBV18 to TRBJ2-1, with 11 bases identical to TRBD2. The CDR3 spans 14 residues. V lost 4 bases and J lost 8; bases outside the gene matches: 4. Germline loops: CDR1 KGHSH, CDR2 LQKENI. CDR3 sequence: CASSRTGLADEQFF. The CDR3 region has the DNA TGTGCCAGCTCACGTACGGGACTAGCGGATGAGCAGTTCTTC.

This clone was seen only a few times. This chain joins TRBV19 and TRBJ1-3; D uncertain. Looked up from germline, CDR1 is LNHDA and CDR2 is SQIVND (reference sequence). Deletions cut 6 bases from V and 0 bases from J, with 6 bases between. The CDR3 spans 13 residues. CDR3 bases: TGTGCCAGTAGGGATCACTCTGGAAACACCATATATTTT. It is translated as CASRDHSGNTIYF. Full variable domain (rest looked up from reference TRBV19 and TRBJ1-3): DGGITQSPKYLFRKEGQNVTLSCEQNLNHDAMYWYRQDPGQGLRLIYYSQIVNDFQKGDIAEGYSVSREKKESFPLTVTSAQKNPTAFYLCASRDHSGNTIYFGEGSWLTVV.

On this clone: The junction does not match germline at one end; this may be a read error. Other nucleotide sequences from this sample produce the same CDR3. The chain uses TRBV7-7 and TRBJ2-5; 9 bases are shared with TRBD2. Germline V gene data show CDR1 as SSHAT and CDR2 as FNYEAQ (reference sequence). The CDR3 sequence is 16 residues long. Here the CDR3 DNA reads TGTGCTAGCAGCTTAGGGGTAGCGGGAGTTCAAGAGACCCAGTACTTC. Translated, it gives CASSLGVAGVQETQYF.

The genes are TRBV6-5 and TRBJ2-7, with TRBD1 matching 9 bases. Germline values: CDR1 MNHEY, CDR2 SVGAGI. This CDR3 has 15 residues. J lost 1 base, V lost 6 bases, and 7 bases had no gene match. The CDR3 DNA follows: TGTGCCAGCAGGGCGGGACAGGGTTTTTCCTACGAGCAGTACTTC. This translates into CASRAGQGFSYEQYF.

The chain couples TRBV5-4 to TRBJ1-6; the D is unclear. From germline, CDR1 is SGHNT and CDR2 YYREEE (reference sequence). The CDR3 length is 14 residues. Trimming cost V 0 bases and J 15 bases, with 16 bases left between them. CDR3 DNA sequence: TGTGCCAGCAGCTTGGACCTATTGAACAGCTACCTCCACTTT. Translation gives CASSLDLLNSYLHF. The whole variable domain, filled in from reference TRBV5-4 and TRBJ1-6, reads ETGVTQSPTHLIKTRGQQVTLRCSSQSGHNTVSWYQQALGQGPQFIFQYYREEENGRGNFPPRFSGLQFPNYSSELNVNALELDDSALYLCASSLDLLNSYLHFGNGTRLTVT.

The chain is built from TRBV5-1 and TRBJ2-1; 9 bases are a match to TRBD1. With 3 bases clipped from V and 7 bases from J, the junction kept 8 bases outside the gene matches. Germline values: CDR1 SGHRS, CDR2 YFSETQ. The CDR3 sequence is 15 residues long. The CDR3 region is CASSSDRGRGNEQFF. The CDR3 coding sequence is TGCGCCAGCAGCTCGGACAGGGGCCGGGGAAATGAGCAGTTCTTC.

V usage is TRBV4-1 and J usage is TRBJ1-5; tentative D call: TRBD1 (6 bases). V was pared by 3 bases and J by 3 bases, with 12 bases between. There are 15 residues in the CDR3. Germline V CDR1 and CDR2: MGHRA, YSYEKL. CDR3 residues: CASSQNTGHNQPQHF. CDR3 nucleotide sequence: TGCGCCAGCAGCCAGAATACAGGGCACAATCAGCCCCAGCATTTT.

This clone was counted a few times. The chain has TRBV5-6 and TRBJ2-7; 11 bases match TRBD1. Germline assignment: CDR1 SGHDT and CDR2 YYEEEE. With 3 bases clipped from V and 6 bases from J, the junction kept 8 bases outside the gene matches. The CDR3 contains 15 residues. CDR3 coding DNA: TGTGCCAGCAGCTCGAGGACAGGGGGCAGGGCCGAGCAGTACTTC. This gives the protein CASSSRTGGRAEQYF.

The gene calls are TRBV20-1 and TRBJ2-1, with no clear D. The germline CDR1 and CDR2 sequences are DFQATT and SNEGSKA (reference sequence). V was cut by 6 bases and J by 8 bases, with 11 bases left in between. The CDR3 is made up of 11 amino acids. Here the CDR3 DNA reads TGCAGTGCCTCAACAGTGGATGAGCAGTTCTTC. It yields the protein CSASTVDEQFF.

This clone appeared once. The genes are TRBV5-4 and TRBJ2-3; possibly TRBD1 for D (8 bases). CDR3 length: 15 residues. Germline V gene lookup returns CDR1 SGHNT and CDR2 YYREEE (reference sequence). The V gene lost 4 bases and the J gene lost 4 bases, with 16 bases spanning the gap. The CDR3 loop is CASSGKAGQADTQYF. The CDR3, as DNA: TGTGCCAGCAGCGGAAAAGCGGGACAGGCAGATACGCAGTATTTT.

The V gene is TRBV5-1, the J gene TRBJ1-3; D not resolved. The germline CDR1 and CDR2 sequences are SGHRS and YFSETQ. The CDR3 extends over 15 amino acids. V lost 3 bases and J 4 bases, leaving 14 bases between the germline ends. As DNA, the CDR3 is TGCGCCAGCAGCTGGTCCGGGGAACCCGGAAACACCATATATTTT. Translated, it gives CASSWSGEPGNTIYF.

The J gene is TRBJ1-1, the V gene TRBV29-1, with a tentative D call TRBD1 (5 bases). Germline loops: CDR1 SQVTM, CDR2 ANQGSEA. V dropped 6 bases and J dropped 4 bases, with 18 bases sitting between them. The CDR3 is made up of 14 amino acids. The CDR3 reads CSVQGATAGTEAFF. CDR3 nucleotides: TGCAGCGTCCAGGGAGCGACAGCCGGCACTGAAGCTTTCTTT.

The chain combines TRBV4-1 with TRBJ2-7, with D possibly matching TRBD2 (5 bases). Trimming took 2 bases from V and 2 from J, leaving 13 bases between them. The CDR3 extends over 15 amino acids. Germline values: CDR1 MGHRA, CDR2 YSYEKL. The CDR3 DNA reads as TGCGCCAGCAGCCAAACCTCCCCCGGGACCTACGAGCAGTACTTC. Its protein product is CASSQTSPGTYEQYF.

CDR3 in amino acids: CSVAGVEGTDTQYF. DNA of the CDR3: TGCAGCGTTGCTGGGGTGGAAGGCACAGATACGCAGTATTTT. The rearrangement joins TRBV29-1 to TRBJ2-3; D uncertain. This CDR3 spans 14 amino acids. Trimming took off 4 bases at V and 1 base at J, with 12 bases between the two ends. Germline CDR1 is SQVTM and CDR2 is ANQGSEA.

This sequence joins TRBV4-1 and TRBJ2-7; TRBD2 is a possible D gene (7 bases). V lost 0 bases and J lost 4, with 19 bases in between. Looked up from germline, CDR1 is MGHRA and CDR2 is YSYEKL. CDR3 length: 17 residues. The CDR3 DNA reads TGCGCCAGCAGCCAAGATCGCAGAAGCGGGACAAATTACGAGCAGTACTTC. This codes for CASSQDRRSGTNYEQYF.